These 9 T cell receptor beta chains share one sample of origin, sequenced in a study of cytomegalovirus exposure and HLA in healthy donors. The PCR made use of 60 Vbeta and 13 Jbeta primers. Here immunoSEQ multiplex PCR was the method, and the copy in TCRdb shows in-frame clones only, minus some. The profile covers roughly 160,000 clones, with around 80% appearing a single time and 1% taken by the ten largest. Material for sequencing was PBMCs. Receptors were obtained from a woman in her forties or fifties in good health and CMV-seropositive.

This clone was detected only a few times. This chain connects TRBV7-2 to TRBJ2-7; 12 bases align to TRBD1. V trimming: 0 bases; J trimming: 7 bases; junction bases outside the gene matches: 4. This CDR3 is built from 15 residues. Germline loops: CDR1 SGHTA, CDR2 FQGNSA. The CDR3 here is CASSLAGTGGREQYF. DNA of the CDR3: TGTGCCAGCAGCTTAGCTGGGACAGGGGGCCGTGAGCAGTACTTC.

The chain is built from TRBV7-2 and TRBJ1-1; D uncertain. V gave up 5 bases and J gave up 0 bases, with 10 bases separating them. Germline V lookup: CDR1 SGHTA, CDR2 FQGNSA. The CDR3 extends over 14 amino acids. The DNA for the CDR3 is TGTGCCAGCAGCCCTATTTCCATGAACACTGAAGCTTTCTTT. Amino acid sequence: CASSPISMNTEAFF. The full variable domain, in which reference TRBV7-2 and TRBJ1-1 provide the parts outside the CDR3, is GAGVSQSPSNKVTEKGKDVELRCDPISGHTALYWYRQSLGQGLEFLIYFQGNSAPDKSGLPSDRFSAERTGGSVSTLTIQRTQQEDSAVYLCASSPISMNTEAFFGQGTRLTVV.

CDR3 bases: TGTGCCAGTAGTCTCGGCAGGGGGATGAACACTGAAGCTTTCTTT. Translation gives CASSLGRGMNTEAFF. The J gene is TRBJ1-1, the V gene TRBV19; 7 nucleotides match TRBD1. CDR1 is LNHDA and CDR2 is SQIVND in the germline V gene (reference sequence). This CDR3 contains 15 residues. V shed 5 bases, J shed 0 bases, and the junction held 6 bases outside the gene matches.

J is TRBJ2-1 and V is TRBV29-1; possible D gene TRBD2, 6 bases. The ends were cut back, 2 bases at V and 4 bases at J, with 12 bases in the middle. Germline V gene lookup returns CDR1 SQVTM and CDR2 ANQGSEA. The CDR3 extends over 14 amino acids. CDR3 region: CSVETGLRYNEQFF. The CDR3 nucleotides read TGCAGCGTTGAAACAGGACTAAGATACAATGAGCAGTTCTTC.

The chain couples TRBV29-1 to TRBJ1-2, with D perhaps TRBD1 (5 bases). The CDR3 contains 14 residues. The V gene's germline CDR1 is SQVTM and CDR2 ANQGSEA. Trimming stripped 4 bases from V and 6 bases from J, with 18 bases between. The chain's CDR3 is CSVAAREKSDGYTF. The CDR3 bases are TGCAGCGTTGCTGCCAGGGAAAAATCAGATGGCTACACCTTC.

The CDR3 nucleotides read TGTGCCAGCACCTCCCCGAACAGGGCTAGCACAGATACGCAGTATTTT. Its translation is CASTSPNRASTDTQYF. This rearrangement joins TRBV7-9 to TRBJ2-3; D may be TRBD1 (6 bases). CDR1 and CDR2 (germline): SEHNR, FQNEAQ (reference sequence). Trimming pared 7 bases from V and 0 bases from J, leaving 17 bases between. The CDR3 covers 16 residues.

The chain combines TRBV5-1 with TRBJ2-1, with a possible D match to TRBD2 (6 bases). The CDR3 runs to 15 residues. Germline CDR1 reads SGHRS; CDR2 reads YFSETQ. V was pared by 1 base and J by 3 bases, with 11 bases between. The chain's CDR3 is CASSLPQAGYNEQFF. Here the CDR3 DNA reads TGCGCCAGCAGCTTGCCCCAAGCGGGCTACAATGAGCAGTTCTTC.

As regards this clone: The junction departs from the called germline gene at one end, perhaps through a read error. The gene calls are TRBV7-9 and TRBJ2-7; 8 positions agree with TRBD2. The CDR3 runs 14 residues. Germline CDR1 SEHNR, CDR2 FQNEAQ (reference sequence). CDR3 in DNA: TGTTCCAGCAGCCCGGGGGGGGAAAGCGGCGAGCAGTACTTC. Amino acids: CSSSPGGESGEQYF.

CDR3 DNA sequence: TGTGCCAGCAGCCCGAGCTCCGGGACAGACACCGGGGAGCTGTTTTTT. Its translation is CASSPSSGTDTGELFF. The chain uses TRBV5-6 and TRBJ2-2, with TRBD1 matching 7 bases. Per the germline V gene, CDR1 is SGHDT and CDR2 is YYEEEE. Trimming took 4 bases from V and 3 from J; bases not matched to a gene: 9. This CDR3 has 16 amino acids.